The 3 T cell receptor beta chains below come from one sample, sequenced in a study of shared clonotypes between healthy human individuals. Some clones are missing from TCRdb's copy, which holds only in-frame ones; the method was immunoSEQ multiplex PCR. The table includes about 700,000 clones, under 95% detected once. CD45RO-negative CD8 cells positively selected for CCR7 made up the naive population, which excluded terminally differentiated effector memory CD45RA+ cells. Sequencing was done on a sample of naive CD8+ T cells sorted from blood. Receptor source: a man aged 25 to 45 in good health.

The genes are TRBV28 and TRBJ1-1; D unclear. The CDR3 loop spans 14 amino acids. CDR1 is MDHEN, CDR2 SYDVKM, per germline. The V gene lost 2 bases and the J gene lost 8 bases, with 15 bases spanning the gap. The CDR3 nucleotides are TGTGCCAGCAGTTTAACCCCCCCGACGGAGGAAGCTTTCTTT. Protein product: CASSLTPPTEEAFF. The full variable domain, completed using reference TRBV28 and TRBJ1-1, is DVKVTQSSRYLVKRTGEKVFLECVQDMDHENMFWYRQDPGLGLRLIYFSYDVKMKEKGDIPEGYSVSREKKERFSLILESASTNQTSMYLCASSLTPPTEEAFFGQGTRLTVV.

V gene TRBV4-1 combines with J gene TRBJ1-5; weak D call: TRBD1 (5 bases). The CDR3 is 15 amino acids. V lost 1 base to trimming and J lost 4 bases, with 11 bases between them. Germline values: CDR1 MGHRA, CDR2 YSYEKL. Here the CDR3 reads CASSQVVTGNQPQHF. DNA of the CDR3: TGCGCCAGCAGCCAAGTTGTTACAGGAAATCAGCCCCAGCATTTT.

The rearrangement links TRBV28 to TRBJ1-2; D uncertain. Germline CDR1 is MDHEN and CDR2 is SYDVKM. Trimming cost V 4 bases and J 4 bases, with 10 bases left between them. This CDR3 has 13 residues. This CDR3 is CASSSWTAYGYTF. Here the CDR3 DNA reads TGTGCCAGCAGTTCGTGGACGGCCTATGGCTACACCTTC.